This paragraph reports one T cell receptor (beta chain). One entry per CDR3 protein results from TCRdb running MiXCR on the 5' RACE reads. This table holds 300,000 to 400,000 distinct CDR3 sequences, about 28% found once. Trimming left V 6 bases short and J 11 bases short, with 11 bases between. The CDR3 contains 11 residues. Germline values: CDR1 SNHLY, CDR2 FYNNEI. The record originates from a study of identical twins' blood T cells. The chain joins TRBV2 to TRBJ2-1; no definite D call. The TCR originated in a woman aged 18-49 years in good health. The sequenced sample consisted of PBMCs. The CDR3 nucleotides read TGTGCCAGCAGCGAAAGGGCCCAGCAGTTCTTC. Translated, it gives CASSERAQQFF.